This T cell receptor beta chain was sequenced during a study of T cells in Graves' hyperthyroidism and ophthalmopathy. Findings and caveats of the study: Clonotypes that were expanded in thyroid above 0.001 mostly appeared in blood too. From stable hyperthyroidism, ophthalmopathy was separated by a 13 V-J model.

This clonotype was seen a handful of times. Its antigen is as yet unknown. Diagnoses used clinical symptoms, serum thyroxine and TRAb, thyroid ultrasound and orbital computed tomography. Isolation of PBMCs was performed on approximately 10 ml fresh peripheral blood. RNA transcripts were the template for amplifying TCR beta CDR3 regions. First-round RT-PCR targeting the TCR CDR3 was performed with the HTBI primer set. Each CDR3 protein gets one entry after TCRdb re-called the multiplex PCR reads with MiXCR. The table shows roughly 720,000 distinct CDR3 sequences, with 17% occurring only once. Germline CDR1 and CDR2: MGHDK and SYGVNS. V gave up 5 bases and J gave up 4 bases; unmatched junction bases: 10. The CDR3 is 15 residues long.

The sequencing sample was made of blood. The chain carries TRBV25-1 and TRBJ2-7, with TRBD1 matching 8 bases. This sequence originates from a man aged 45 to 65 with Graves' hyperthyroidism. CDR3 coding DNA: TGTGCCAGCAGTCCTCATCGGACAGGGTGGTACGAGCAGTACTTC. It encodes CASSPHRTGWYEQYF.